This T cell receptor (beta chain) was obtained from a study of T-cell memory formation after mild COVID-19 (dated by TCRdb to 2020 to 2022). The study in broad terms: Most TCR sequence clusters were specific to one of the two donors. In a couple of donors, T-cell clones that expanded and contracted after mild COVID-19 were tracked by sequencing TCRalpha and TCRbeta repertoires over time. The cohort comprised two young, previously healthy adult volunteers, one female and one male.

Ficoll-Paque density gradient centrifugation was the method used to isolate PBMCs. On this clonotype: No antigen is known for it. Per-nucleotide qualities are absent, and no much larger clonotype sits a single base away.

These reads were obtained on an Illumina NovaSeq 6000. cDNA libraries for TCRalpha and TCRbeta were prepared by 5'RACE using constant-segment primers, with sample barcodes and unique molecular identifiers added. RNA was extracted from every sample with Trizol reagent. Library amplification was performed in two PCR steps, and a second sample barcode and Illumina TruSeq adapters were introduced in the second step. Libraries were sequenced on an Illumina NovaSeq with 2 x 150 bp paired-end reads. The paper's processing steps were these. Reads were demultiplexed and collapsed into UMI-guided consensus sequences with migec v1.2.7. Using mixcr v2.1.11, UMI consensuses were aligned to TRA and TRB V and J templates and then assembled into clonotypes. A clonotype was counted as expanded or contracted only if both edgeR and NoisET called the change significant, with noise models trained on biological replicates. edgeR calls used a false discovery rate-adjusted p below 0.01 and a log2 fold-change threshold of 1. PCA with hierarchical clustering of max-normalized trajectories of the 1000 most abundant clonotypes was used as exploratory dynamics analysis. Separately sequenced CD4+ and CD8+ repertoires were used to assign a CD4 or CD8 phenotype to each responding clone. In TCRdb, the public reads were trimmed at Q25 with fastp and aligned with MiXCR, with productive beta chains retained. Identical CDR3 proteins give one entry, which carries the most common genes and DNA. These V and J calls originate from TCRdb's pipeline instead of the authors' own analysis. The sample includes 250,000 to 350,000 distinct CDR3 sequences, with approximately 16% observed a single time. The ten largest clones represent roughly 20% of the sample.

The paper's findings and limits, for the study overall: From day 15 to 85, contracting clones showed balanced CD4/CD8 phenotypes, whereas a second wave of clones that expanded from day 15 to 37 leaned towards CD4+. The detection of some responding clones in pre-infection memory suggests that pre-existing cross-reactive memory T cells joined the SARS-CoV-2 response. The study included only a couple of mild cases, and larger cohorts that include severe cases with pre-infection samples were judged to be necessary. Contracting CD4+ clones were located mainly in the CM and EM memory subsets, whereas CD8+ clones were found to be enriched in EMRA. The second-wave clones that peaked on day 37 were not confirmed to be SARS-CoV-2 specific.

According to the germline V gene (reference sequence), CDR1 reads DFQATT and CDR2 reads SNEGSKA. From cysteine to phenylalanine, the CDR3 is 14 amino acids long. The DNA shown is the 42-base CDR3, in frame from base 1. V loses 0 bases of germline sequence and J loses 5 bases, and the interval between the two ends is 13 bases. The chain is assembled from TRBV20-1 and TRBJ2-5; the D gene assignment is ambiguous. This TCR was sampled from a man aged 18 to 30 who had mild COVID-19 (a few samples of this study predate the infection). The sample titles of this study are shuffled in the database, so cell type and time point are left out; the donor was told from shared clones. Material for sequencing was PBMCs or a T cell subset sorted from them (not recorded which). The nucleotides read TGCAGTGCTAGAGATCAACCCGGGTGGGAGACCCAGTACTTC. Its protein product is CSARDQPGWETQYF.